A single sample is the source of the 10 T cell receptor beta chains below, sequenced in a study of CD8 T cells in ankylosing spondylitis. These receptors lack a known antigen. TCRdb analysed the 5' RACE reads with MiXCR anew, one entry per CDR3 protein. The sample yields fewer than 650,000 distinct CDR3 sequences, roughly an eighth seen once. Study-level results: Within ankylosing spondylitis blood, a TCR beta motif made up of roughly eight highly homologous variants appeared to be characteristic.

Sequencing was done on a sample of blood, either unsorted or a sorted T cell fraction (not recorded which). The source is a male donor with ankylosing spondylitis.

This clonotype was detected ten times or more. The V gene is TRBV29-1, the J gene TRBJ2-2; D gene ambiguous. The V end was cut by 4 bases, the J end by 2 bases, with 23 bases between. Germline CDR1 and CDR2: SQVTM and ANQGSEA. CDR3 length equals 18 residues. The CDR3 sequence is CSVVLSWAAYINTGELFF. Here the CDR3 DNA reads TGCAGCGTTGTTCTTAGCTGGGCGGCCTACATAAACACCGGGGAGCTGTTTTTT.

There are many counts of this clonotype. V usage is TRBV27 and J usage is TRBJ2-1; TRBD1 matches 9 bases. Germline V gene sequence: CDR1 MNHEY, CDR2 SMNVEV (reference sequence). The V gene end was trimmed by 6 bases and the J gene end by 5 bases; junction bases not matched to a gene: 2. The CDR3 covers 13 residues. CDR3 in amino acids: CASRRTGDNEQFF. Written as DNA, the CDR3 is TGTGCCAGCAGGCGGACAGGGGACAATGAGCAGTTCTTC.

The chain is built from TRBV4-2 and TRBJ2-2; D possibly matches TRBD1 or TRBD2 (5 bases each). The CDR3 loop spans 15 amino acids. Germline V gene sequence: CDR1 LGHNA, CDR2 YNFKEQ. Trimming stripped 0 bases from V and 4 bases from J, with 9 bases between. In DNA, the CDR3 is TGTGCCAGCAGCCAAGATTCGGGGCGCACCGGGGAGCTGTTTTTT. Translation: CASSQDSGRTGELFF.

This clonotype was observed a handful of times. This chain connects TRBV20-1 to TRBJ1-4; D gene uncertain. The CDR3 extends over 11 amino acids. The germline V and J ends were trimmed by 1 base and 8 bases, with 5 bases remaining between them. CDR1 and CDR2 (germline): DFQATT, SNEGSKA (reference sequence). This chain's CDR3 is CSARGDEKLFF. The DNA for the CDR3 is TGCAGTGCTAGAGGTGACGAAAAACTGTTTTTT.

This chain connects TRBV7-2 to TRBJ2-1; 13 bases map to TRBD2. The CDR3 runs 17 residues. The V segment lost 5 bases and the J segment 8 bases; nucleotides outside the gene matches: 12. From germline, CDR1 is SGHTA and CDR2 FQGNSA. CDR3 in DNA: TGTGCCAGCAGCGTAAGGACTAGCGGGAGATTGGTCGATGAGCAGTTCTTC. Protein product: CASSVRTSGRLVDEQFF.

Only a few counts were recorded for this clonotype. The rearrangement joins TRBV7-2 to TRBJ1-4; possibly TRBD1 for D (5 bases). Trimming removed 5 bases at V and 7 bases at J, with 14 bases between. This CDR3 is 14 amino acids long. The germline V gene has CDR1 SGHTA and CDR2 FQGNSA. CDR3: CASSLGVGSEKLFF. CDR3 sequence (DNA): TGTGCCAGCAGCCTAGGGGTGGGGAGTGAAAAACTGTTTTTT.

This chain connects TRBV12-3 or TRBV12-4 to TRBJ1-5; weak D call: TRBD1 (5 bases). V lost 6 bases to trimming and J lost 5 bases, with 14 bases between them. CDR3 length: 14 residues. Here the CDR3 reads CASRLDSVYQPQHF. CDR3 in DNA: TGTGCCAGCAGGCTCGACAGCGTATATCAGCCCCAGCATTTT.

The chain links TRBV11-1 to TRBJ2-3; 10 positions agree with TRBD1. Germline V lookup: CDR1 SGHAT, CDR2 FQDESV (reference sequence). V gave up 5 bases and J gave up 2 bases; unmatched junction bases: 16. The CDR3 spans 19 residues. The CDR3 DNA reads as TGTGCCAGCAGCCTAAAACCGGGACAGGGGAGAAGATACACAGATACGCAGTATTTT. Encoded protein: CASSLKPGQGRRYTDTQYF.

This clonotype was seen only a few times. The chain employs TRBV7-7 and TRBJ2-7; 7 bases align to TRBD2. Unmatched junction bases numbered 2, after V lost 3 bases and J lost 3 bases. The CDR3 covers 13 residues. Germline values: CDR1 SSHAT, CDR2 FNYEAQ (reference sequence). The CDR3 is CASSFLAVYEQYF. The CDR3 coding sequence is TGTGCCAGCAGCTTCCTAGCGGTCTACGAGCAGTACTTC.

V gene TRBV20-1 combines with J gene TRBJ2-5; D is uncertain. CDR1 and CDR2 (germline): DFQATT, SNEGSKA (reference sequence). V was pared by 0 bases and J by 5 bases, with 10 bases between. The CDR3 loop spans 13 amino acids. CDR3 bases: TGCAGTGCTAGAGATACACCGCGCGAGACCCAGTACTTC. Translated, it gives CSARDTPRETQYF.